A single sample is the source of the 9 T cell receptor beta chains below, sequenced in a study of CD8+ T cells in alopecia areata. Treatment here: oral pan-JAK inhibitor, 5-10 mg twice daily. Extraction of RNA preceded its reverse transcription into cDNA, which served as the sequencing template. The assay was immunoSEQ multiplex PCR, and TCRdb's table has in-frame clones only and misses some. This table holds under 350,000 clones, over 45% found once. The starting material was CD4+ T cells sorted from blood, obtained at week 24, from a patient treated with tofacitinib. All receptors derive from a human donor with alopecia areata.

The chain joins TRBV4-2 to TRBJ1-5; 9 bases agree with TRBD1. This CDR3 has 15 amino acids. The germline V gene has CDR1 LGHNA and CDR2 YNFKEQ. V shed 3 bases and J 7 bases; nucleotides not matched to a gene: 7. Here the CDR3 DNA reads TGTGCCAGCAGCCACTACGACAGGGGGGAGCAGCCCCAGCATTTT. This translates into CASSHYDRGEQPQHF.

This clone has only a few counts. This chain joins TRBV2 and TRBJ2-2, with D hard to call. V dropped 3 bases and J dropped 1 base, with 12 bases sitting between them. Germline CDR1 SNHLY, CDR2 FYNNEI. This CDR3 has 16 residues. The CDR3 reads CASSEMGLRNTGELFF. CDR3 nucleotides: TGTGCCAGCAGTGAGATGGGATTGCGGAACACCGGGGAGCTGTTTTTT. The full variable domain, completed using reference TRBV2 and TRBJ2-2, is EPEVTQTPSHQVTQMGQEVILRCVPISNHLYFYWYRQILGQKVEFLVSFYNNEISEKSEIFDDQFSVERPDGSNFTLKIRSTKLEDSAMYFCASSEMGLRNTGELFFGEGSRLTVL.

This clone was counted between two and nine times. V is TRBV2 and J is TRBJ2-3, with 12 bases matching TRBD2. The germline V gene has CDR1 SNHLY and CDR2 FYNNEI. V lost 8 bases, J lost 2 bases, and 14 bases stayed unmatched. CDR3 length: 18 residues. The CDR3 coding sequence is TGTGCCAGCGCAAGTGGACGACTAGCGGGGGCGACCACAGATACGCAGTATTTT. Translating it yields CASASGRLAGATTDTQYF. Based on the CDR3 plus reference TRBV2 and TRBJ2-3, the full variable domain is EPEVTQTPSHQVTQMGQEVILRCVPISNHLYFYWYRQILGQKVEFLVSFYNNEISEKSEIFDDQFSVERPDGSNFTLKIRSTKLEDSAMYFCASASGRLAGATTDTQYFGPGTRLTVL.

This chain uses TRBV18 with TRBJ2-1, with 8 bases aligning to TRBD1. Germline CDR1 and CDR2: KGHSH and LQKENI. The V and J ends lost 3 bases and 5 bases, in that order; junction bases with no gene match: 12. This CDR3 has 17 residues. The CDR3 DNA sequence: TGTGCCAGCTCACCGCTATCCAGACAGGGGCTCGACAATGAGCAGTTCTTC. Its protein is CASSPLSRQGLDNEQFF.

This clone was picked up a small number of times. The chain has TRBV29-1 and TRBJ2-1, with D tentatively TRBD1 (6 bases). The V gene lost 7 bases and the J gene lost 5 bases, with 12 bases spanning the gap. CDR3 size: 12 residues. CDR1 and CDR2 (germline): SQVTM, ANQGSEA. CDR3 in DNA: TGCAGCGCCGGGACAACCAACAATGAGCAGTTCTTC. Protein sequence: CSAGTTNNEQFF.

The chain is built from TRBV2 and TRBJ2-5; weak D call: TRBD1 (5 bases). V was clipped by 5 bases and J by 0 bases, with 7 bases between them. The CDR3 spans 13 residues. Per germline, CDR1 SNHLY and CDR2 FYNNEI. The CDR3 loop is CASSQTDQETQYF. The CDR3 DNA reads TGTGCCAGCAGTCAGACAGACCAAGAGACCCAGTACTTC. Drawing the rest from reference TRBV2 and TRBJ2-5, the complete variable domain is EPEVTQTPSHQVTQMGQEVILRCVPISNHLYFYWYRQILGQKVEFLVSFYNNEISEKSEIFDDQFSVERPDGSNFTLKIRSTKLEDSAMYFCASSQTDQETQYFGPGTRLLVL.

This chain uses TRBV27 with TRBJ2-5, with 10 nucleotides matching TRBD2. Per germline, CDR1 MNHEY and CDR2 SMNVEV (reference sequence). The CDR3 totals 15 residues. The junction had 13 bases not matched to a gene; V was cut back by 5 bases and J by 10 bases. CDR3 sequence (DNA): TGTGCCAGCAGTAACCGAGCGGGGGGGCCGGAACGCCAGTACTTC. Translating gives CASSNRAGGPERQYF.

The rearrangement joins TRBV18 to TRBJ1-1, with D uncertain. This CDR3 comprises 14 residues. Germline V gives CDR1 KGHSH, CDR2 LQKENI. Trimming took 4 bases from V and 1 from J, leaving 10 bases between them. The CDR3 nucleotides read TGTGCCAGCTCACTGGGCGCGGGGAACACTGAAGCTTTCTTT. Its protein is CASSLGAGNTEAFF.

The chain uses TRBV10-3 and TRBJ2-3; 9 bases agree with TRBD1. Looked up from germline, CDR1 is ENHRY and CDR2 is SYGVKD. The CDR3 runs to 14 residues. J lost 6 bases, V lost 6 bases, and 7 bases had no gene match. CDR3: CAISGTGGEDTQYF. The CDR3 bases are TGTGCCATCAGCGGCACAGGGGGCGAGGATACGCAGTATTTT.